The 9 T cell receptor beta chains in this list originate from one sample, sequenced in a study of T cells expressing NK-cell markers. Following a re-call of the 5' RACE reads, TCRdb has one entry per CDR3 protein and lacks DNA. This table holds roughly 450,000 distinct CDR3 sequences. The source material was blood T cells: a sorted CD56 or NKG2C T cell subset, CD4+ or CD8+ T cells, or bulk PBMC T cells (not recorded which). The receptors come from a woman in her forties or fifties in good health.

The chain links TRBV4-2 to TRBJ1-6; TCRdb proposes TRBD1, but this gene call is untestable without DNA. The CDR3 is made up of 15 amino acids. Germline V gene data show CDR1 as LGHNA and CDR2 as YNFKEQ. The CDR3 loop is CASSPMGTGASPLHF.

The V gene is TRBV3-1, the J gene TRBJ1-3. Germline CDR1 reads LGHDT; CDR2 reads YNNKEL (reference sequence). The CDR3 totals 17 residues. The CDR3 protein is CASSRQTPRRNGNTIYF.

The V and J genes are TRBV11-3 and TRBJ2-3; TCRdb's D call, TRBD2, is unchecked because there is no DNA. The CDR3 is made up of 17 amino acids. The germline V gene encodes CDR1 SGHNT and CDR2 YENEEA. CDR3 protein: CASSLVTGTSRTDTQYF.

The chain joins TRBV5-1 to TRBJ2-5; the TRBD2 assignment by TCRdb is unverifiable without DNA. Looked up from germline, CDR1 is SGHRS and CDR2 is YFSETQ. CDR3 length: 13 amino acids. Here the CDR3 reads CASSDERTETQYF.

V usage is TRBV21-1 and J usage is TRBJ2-7; the D call of TRBD2 rests on TCRdb alone, since no DNA is present to check it. TRBV21-1 is described as a pseudogene. There are 18 residues in the CDR3. The chain's CDR3 is CASSAPGTSGRISYEQYF.

V and J are TRBV20-1 and TRBJ1-1; TCRdb reports TRBD1, a call that lacks DNA to check it against. CDR3 size: 12 residues. Germline values: CDR1 DFQATT, CDR2 SNEGSKA (reference sequence). The chain's CDR3 is CSAKGARTEAFF.

The chain is built from TRBV12-3 or TRBV12-4 and TRBJ2-7. The CDR3 has 16 amino acids. CDR3 residues: CASSLGPVRSSYEQYF.

The chain has TRBV6-2 or TRBV6-3 and TRBJ1-4. The CDR3 is 11 residues long. CDR1 MNHEY and CDR2 SVGEGT come from the germline V gene. CDR3 loop: CASSNNEKLFF.

The chain recombines TRBV20-1 with TRBJ2-3; TCRdb indicates TRBD2, and absent DNA this call remains unverified. The CDR3 consists of 15 residues. The germline V gene encodes CDR1 DFQATT and CDR2 SNEGSKA (reference sequence). CDR3 residues: CSARGKREIRDTQYF.